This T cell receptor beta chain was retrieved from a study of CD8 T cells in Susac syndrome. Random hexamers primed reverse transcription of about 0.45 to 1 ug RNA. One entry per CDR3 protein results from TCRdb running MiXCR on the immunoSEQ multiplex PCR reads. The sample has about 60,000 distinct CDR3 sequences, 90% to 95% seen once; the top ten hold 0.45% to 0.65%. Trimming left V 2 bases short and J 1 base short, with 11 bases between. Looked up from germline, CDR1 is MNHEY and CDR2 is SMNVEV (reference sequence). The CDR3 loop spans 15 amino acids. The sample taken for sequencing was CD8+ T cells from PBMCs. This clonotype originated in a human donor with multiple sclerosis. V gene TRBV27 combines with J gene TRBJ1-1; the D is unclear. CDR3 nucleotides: TGTGCCAGCAGTTTACGTGACCCATGGAACACTGAAGCTTTCTTT. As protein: CASSLRDPWNTEAFF.